This T cell receptor beta chain derives from a study of regulatory T cells in long-lasting Graves disease. Study context: Graves' patients with a new diagnosis had received antithyroid drugs under 3 months.

This clonotype was picked up a small number of times. Time point noted: newly diagnosed GD, antithyroid drugs for less than 3 months. Following extraction of RNA from PBMCs, that RNA was used to make the TCR library. Doctors identified Graves' disease using the American Thyroid Association guidelines. Library construction for TCR beta used iRepertoire HTBI primers and Arm-PCR of CDR3 regions. Via MiXCR, TCRdb re-called the multiplex PCR reads, giving one row per CDR3 protein. The sample includes 550,000 or so distinct CDR3 sequences, about 12% of them seen just once. V was trimmed by 6 bases and J by 12 bases, leaving 12 bases between them. The CDR3 is made up of 11 amino acids. The germline V gene encodes CDR1 MDHEN and CDR2 SYDVKM. These same data were also listed under a study on T cells in Graves' hyperthyroidism and ophthalmopathy.

Specimen: peripheral blood mononuclear cells (PBMCs), collected at new diagnosis, from a patient treated with antithyroid drugs. This receptor was identified in a woman aged 25 to 45 with Graves disease. The chain employs TRBV28 and TRBJ2-1; D is unclear. For the CDR3, the DNA is TGTGCCAGCAGCGAGGAGTTCGGGCAGTTCTTC. It translates to CASSEEFGQFF.